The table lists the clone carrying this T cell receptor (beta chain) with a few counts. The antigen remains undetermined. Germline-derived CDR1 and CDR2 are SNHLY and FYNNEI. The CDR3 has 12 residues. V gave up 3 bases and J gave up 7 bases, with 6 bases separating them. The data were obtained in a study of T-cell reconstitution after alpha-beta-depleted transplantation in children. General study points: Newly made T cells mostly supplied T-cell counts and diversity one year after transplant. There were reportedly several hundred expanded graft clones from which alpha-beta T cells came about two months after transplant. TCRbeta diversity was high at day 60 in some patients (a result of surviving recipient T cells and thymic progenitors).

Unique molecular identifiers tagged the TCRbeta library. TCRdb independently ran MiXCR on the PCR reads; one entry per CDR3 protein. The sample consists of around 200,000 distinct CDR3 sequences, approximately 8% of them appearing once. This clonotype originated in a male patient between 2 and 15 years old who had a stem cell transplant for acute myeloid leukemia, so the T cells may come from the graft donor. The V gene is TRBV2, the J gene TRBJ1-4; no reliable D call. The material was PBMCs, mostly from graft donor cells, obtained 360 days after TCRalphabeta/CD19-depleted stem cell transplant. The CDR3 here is CASSDSGEKLFF. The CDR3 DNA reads TGTGCCAGCAGTGATTCAGGTGAAAAACTGTTTTTT.